Listed below are T cell receptor beta chains from one sample, sequenced in a study of T-cell reconstitution after alpha-beta-depleted transplantation in children. TCRdb fed the PCR reads into MiXCR, producing one record per CDR3 protein. The repertoire consists of over 100,000 distinct CDR3 sequences, with 4.5% to 7.5% occurring once and the leading ten covering 6.1%. Sequenced material: PBMCs, mostly from graft donor cells, taken 60 days after TCRalphabeta/CD19-depleted stem cell transplant. The source of these receptors is a female patient aged 2-9 years who had a stem cell transplant for Fanconi anemia, so the T cells may come from the graft donor. CDR3s include the opening cysteine and the closing phenylalanine or tryptophan. A D gene is named only where the DNA matches it firmly. A row's size may be missing; if present it is once, few, many or a size class.

d_gene: -
v_gene: TRBV5-1
abundance: -
j_gene: TRBJ2-3
CDR3aa: CAPEPGASSQFDTDTQYF
CDR3nt: TGCGCCCCTGAGCCGGGGGCCTCTTCACAATTCGACACAGATACGCAGTATTTT

d_gene: -
v_gene: TRBV12-3/TRBV12-4
abundance: few
j_gene: TRBJ1-5
CDR3aa: CASSLILEGIYSNQPQHF
CDR3nt: TGTGCCAGCAGTTTAATTTTGGAGGGAATTTATAGCAATCAGCCCCAGCATTTT

d_gene: -
v_gene: TRBV10-3
abundance: many
j_gene: TRBJ2-7
CDR3aa: CAISASQYYEQYF
CDR3nt: TGTGCCATCAGTGCCTCACAATACTACGAGCAGTACTTC

d_gene: TRBD2
v_gene: TRBV3-1
abundance: many
j_gene: TRBJ2-1
CDR3aa: CASSREGMDYNEQFF
CDR3nt: TGTGCCAGCAGCCGGGAGGGGATGGATTACAATGAGCAGTTCTTC

d_gene: TRBD1
v_gene: TRBV6-4
abundance: many
j_gene: TRBJ2-1
CDR3aa: CASSDSHRGSYNEQFF
CDR3nt: TGTGCCAGCAGTGACTCGCACAGGGGGTCCTACAATGAGCAGTTCTTC

d_gene: TRBD2
v_gene: TRBV28
abundance: -
j_gene: TRBJ2-7
CDR3aa: CASSLAGGIYEQYF
CDR3nt: TGTGCCAGCAGTTTAGCGGGGGGGATCTACGAGCAGTACTTC

d_gene: TRBD1
v_gene: TRBV29-1
abundance: many
j_gene: TRBJ2-1
CDR3aa: CSVWKGGQISNNEQFF
CDR3nt: TGCAGCGTTTGGAAAGGGGGACAGATATCCAACAATGAGCAGTTCTTC

d_gene: -
v_gene: TRBV28
abundance: -
j_gene: TRBJ1-5
CDR3aa: CASSLTGPLNQPQHF
CDR3nt: TGTGCCAGCAGTCTAACAGGGCCCCTGAATCAGCCCCAGCATTTT

d_gene: TRBD2
v_gene: TRBV27
abundance: many
j_gene: TRBJ2-7
CDR3aa: CASSLWTSGGREQYF
CDR3nt: TGTGCCAGCAGCTTATGGACTAGCGGGGGTAGGGAGCAGTACTTC

d_gene: TRBD1
v_gene: TRBV12-3/TRBV12-4
abundance: many
j_gene: TRBJ2-7
CDR3aa: CASSLAGTGHYEQYF
CDR3nt: TGTGCCAGCAGTTTAGCGGGGACAGGGCACTACGAGCAGTACTTC

d_gene: TRBD1
v_gene: TRBV12-5
abundance: many
j_gene: TRBJ1-2
CDR3aa: CASGPVRGGINGYTF
CDR3nt: TGTGCTAGTGGTCCAGTACGAGGGGGCATAAATGGCTACACCTTC

d_gene: TRBD1
v_gene: TRBV7-3
abundance: few
j_gene: TRBJ2-6
CDR3aa: CASSSQPSRDRKSSGANVLTF
CDR3nt: TGTGCCAGCAGCTCGCAACCTTCGAGGGACAGGAAAAGCTCTGGGGCCAACGTCCTGACTTTC

d_gene: -
v_gene: TRBV11-2
abundance: -
j_gene: TRBJ2-2
CDR3aa: CASSPLGTGELFF
CDR3nt: TGTGCCAGCAGCCCCCTGGGCACCGGGGAGCTGTTTTTT

d_gene: TRBD1
v_gene: TRBV20-1
abundance: few
j_gene: TRBJ1-2
CDR3aa: CSARVTGAYGYTF
CDR3nt: TGCAGTGCTAGAGTCACAGGGGCTTATGGCTACACCTTC

d_gene: TRBD2
v_gene: TRBV24-1
abundance: many
j_gene: TRBJ2-1
CDR3aa: CATSDPTSGSTQFF
CDR3nt: TGTGCCACCAGTGATCCGACTAGCGGGAGCACCCAGTTCTTC

d_gene: TRBD2
v_gene: TRBV5-1
abundance: -
j_gene: TRBJ2-2
CDR3aa: CASSAGLAGVTGELFF
CDR3nt: TGCGCCAGCAGCGCCGGACTAGCGGGAGTCACCGGGGAGCTGTTTTTT

d_gene: TRBD1
v_gene: TRBV18
abundance: few
j_gene: TRBJ2-1
CDR3aa: CASSLTGTGAYNEQFF
CDR3nt: TGTGCCAGCTCACTTACGGGGACAGGGGCTTACAATGAGCAGTTCTTC

d_gene: TRBD2
v_gene: TRBV20-1
abundance: -
j_gene: TRBJ2-3
CDR3aa: CSAREIIAGGSTDTQYF
CDR3nt: TGCAGTGCTAGAGAGATCATAGCGGGGGGCTCCACAGATACGCAGTATTTT

d_gene: -
v_gene: TRBV28
abundance: many
j_gene: TRBJ1-4
CDR3aa: CASSLWQTQGKLFF
CDR3nt: TGTGCCAGCAGTTTATGGCAGACACAGGGAAAACTGTTTTTT

d_gene: TRBD1
v_gene: TRBV27
abundance: many
j_gene: TRBJ2-3
CDR3aa: CASSLRPTGSHTDTQYF
CDR3nt: TGTGCCAGCAGTTTACGCCCGACAGGGAGCCACACAGATACGCAGTATTTT

d_gene: -
v_gene: TRBV12-3/TRBV12-4
abundance: many
j_gene: TRBJ2-7
CDR3aa: CASSLRGAYEQYF
CDR3nt: TGTGCCAGCAGTTTACGCGGAGCCTACGAGCAGTACTTC

d_gene: TRBD1
v_gene: TRBV7-9
abundance: many
j_gene: TRBJ2-2
CDR3aa: CASSHRGTTGELFF
CDR3nt: TGTGCCAGCAGCCACAGGGGGACAACCGGGGAGCTGTTTTTT